This entry is about one T cell receptor (beta chain). What it binds is unknown. Clones were sequenced by immunoSEQ multiplex PCR, and TCRdb holds only the in-frame ones, with some missing. The sample records 20,000 to 25,000 clones, over 75% being singletons. These data originate in a study of regulatory dendritic cells for organ transplantation. Whole-study context: Dendritic cell cultures received LPS on day 6. Study observations and caveats: Alloreactive memory CD8+ T cell pools varied considerably between individuals.

Allogeneic regulatory or mature dendritic cells were co-cultured for 5 days with CFSE-labeled sorted T cells at 1:10. The CDR3 is 15 amino acids. With 2 bases removed from V and 2 bases from J, the gap between germline ends came to 8 bases. The germline CDR1 and CDR2 sequences are SGHNT and YYREEE (reference sequence). The chain is built from TRBV5-4 and TRBJ2-6; D is possibly TRBD2 (6 bases). The specimen sequenced was naive CD4+ T cells from blood cultured with dendritic cells. As to subset: CD45RA+ naive T cells. This receptor was obtained from a human donor in good health. The CDR3 nucleotides read TGTGCCAGCAGCTTCGGGGGACCTGGGGCCAACGTCCTGACTTTC. The encoded protein is CASSFGGPGANVLTF.